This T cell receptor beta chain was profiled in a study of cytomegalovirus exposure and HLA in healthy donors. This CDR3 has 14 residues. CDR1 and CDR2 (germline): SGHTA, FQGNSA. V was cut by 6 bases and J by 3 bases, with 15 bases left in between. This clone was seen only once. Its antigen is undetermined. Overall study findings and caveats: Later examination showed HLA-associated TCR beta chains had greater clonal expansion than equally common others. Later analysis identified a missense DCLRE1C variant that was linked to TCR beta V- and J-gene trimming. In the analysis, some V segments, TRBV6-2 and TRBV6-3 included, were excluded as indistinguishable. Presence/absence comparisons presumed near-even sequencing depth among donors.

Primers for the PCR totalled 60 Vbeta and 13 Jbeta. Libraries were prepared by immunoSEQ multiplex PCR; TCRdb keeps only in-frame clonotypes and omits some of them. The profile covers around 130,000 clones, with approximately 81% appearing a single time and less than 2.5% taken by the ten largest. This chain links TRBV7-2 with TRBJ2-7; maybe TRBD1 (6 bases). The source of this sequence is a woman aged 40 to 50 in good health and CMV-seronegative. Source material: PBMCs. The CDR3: CASSPGAKNYEQYF. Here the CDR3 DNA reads TGTGCCAGCAGTCCAGGGGCGAAAAACTACGAGCAGTACTTC.